This T cell receptor (beta chain) appears in the sequencing data of a study of OX40 agonist ivuxolimab in advanced cancers. Turning to the study itself: Males comprised roughly four fifths of the group, whose mean age was roughly 60 years (range 23 to 79).

V lost 4 bases and J lost 3; bases outside the gene matches: 3. The CDR3 is made up of 13 amino acids. The V gene's germline CDR1 is GTSNPN and CDR2 SVGIG (reference sequence). TCRdb's copy holds only in-frame clones and misses some; the assay was immunoSEQ multiplex PCR. The sample has roughly 50,000 clones; around 89% are singletons. The sample in question was CD4+ or CD8+ T cells sorted from blood, obtained in a trial of the OX40 agonist ivuxolimab. The J gene is TRBJ2-7, the V gene TRBV30; 10 bases map to TRBD2. This receptor was taken from an adult with an advanced solid tumor such as melanoma, head and neck, liver or kidney cancer. The CDR3, as DNA: TGTGCCTGGAAGACTAGCGGGCACTACGAGCAGTACTTC. It codes for CAWKTSGHYEQYF.